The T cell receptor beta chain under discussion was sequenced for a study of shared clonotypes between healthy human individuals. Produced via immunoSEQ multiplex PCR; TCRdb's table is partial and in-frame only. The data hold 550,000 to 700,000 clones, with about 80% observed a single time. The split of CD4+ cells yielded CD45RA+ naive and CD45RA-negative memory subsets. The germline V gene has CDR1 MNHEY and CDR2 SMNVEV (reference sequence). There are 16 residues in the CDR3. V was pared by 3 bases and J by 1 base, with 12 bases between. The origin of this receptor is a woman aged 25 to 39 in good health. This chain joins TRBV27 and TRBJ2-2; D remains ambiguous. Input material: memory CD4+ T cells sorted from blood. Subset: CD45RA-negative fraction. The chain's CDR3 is CASSFLFRGNTGELFF. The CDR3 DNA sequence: TGTGCCAGCAGTTTCCTGTTTCGAGGGAACACCGGGGAGCTGTTTTTT.